A single sample gave rise to the 2 T cell receptor beta chains below, sequenced in a study of spatial heterogeneity in lung cancer. Their cognate antigens are unknown. Time point indicated: sample taken at primary tumor resection. Study results and limitations: Intratumoral expanded alpha and beta TCR counts were found to track tumor mutation counts.

TCRdb reprocessed the 5' RACE reads via MiXCR and lists one record per CDR3 protein. The sample includes roughly 1,500 distinct CDR3 sequences, approximately 15% of them seen just once. The source material was lung tumor tissue, sampled at surgery. The source of these receptors is a male donor with early-stage non-small cell lung cancer.

This clonotype is classed as medium-sized. This beta chain is an off-target read within a library intended for alpha chains, so its frequency means little. The chain has TRBV20-1 and TRBJ2-5, with D perhaps assigned TRBD1 or TRBD2 (5 bases each). From germline, CDR1 is DFQATT and CDR2 SNEGSKA (reference sequence). The V end was cut by 6 bases, the J end by 5 bases, with 13 bases between. CDR3 length equals 12 residues. The CDR3 nucleotides are TGCAGTGCCCCGGGACCGGGGGAGACCCAGTACTTC. As protein: CSAPGPGETQYF.

As regards this clonotype: The library was built for alpha chains, so this beta chain is an off-target read and its size means little. This chain uses TRBV18 with TRBJ2-2; 8 bases agree with TRBD1. Germline V gene sequence: CDR1 KGHSH, CDR2 LQKENI. J was trimmed by 1 base and V by 4 bases; bases with no gene match: 14. The CDR3 sequence is 19 residues long. The CDR3 DNA reads as TGTGCCAGCTCACTCTCCGGGACAGGAAAATCCTTGAACACCGGGGAGCTGTTTTTT. Encoded protein: CASSLSGTGKSLNTGELFF. The full variable domain, in which reference TRBV18 and TRBJ2-2 provide the parts outside the CDR3, is NAGVMQNPRHLVRRRGQEARLRCSPMKGHSHVYWYRQLPEEGLKFMVYLQKENIIDESGMPKERFSAEFPKEGPSILRIQQVVRGDSAAYFCASSLSGTGKSLNTGELFFGEGSRLTVL.